This T cell receptor (beta chain) originates from a study of blood T cells in healthy people across ages. This clonotype was observed many times. Its antigen remains unknown. Study conclusions and caveats: Unknown CMV status may confound age-related changes in expanded clones.

The ends lost 3 bases at V and 1 base at J; junction bases unmatched: 12. This CDR3 is built from 18 residues. The V gene's germline CDR1 is DFQATT and CDR2 SNEGSKA (reference sequence). Together with a sample-barcoded 5' primer, a J-beta primer mix was included in a second PCR lasting roughly 6 to 12 cycles. TCRdb used MiXCR to reprocess the 5' RACE reads, holding one entry per CDR3 protein. The table includes about 1.4 million distinct CDR3 sequences, roughly 59% detected once. This receptor was taken from a man in his late teens or twenties in good health. Sequenced: blood. The rearrangement uses TRBV20-1 and TRBJ2-5, with 12 bases that match TRBD2. The CDR3 nucleotides are TGCAGTGCTAGGGGGGGCCTGACTAGCGGGGGCATCCAAGAGACCCAGTACTTC. This gives the protein CSARGGLTSGGIQETQYF.